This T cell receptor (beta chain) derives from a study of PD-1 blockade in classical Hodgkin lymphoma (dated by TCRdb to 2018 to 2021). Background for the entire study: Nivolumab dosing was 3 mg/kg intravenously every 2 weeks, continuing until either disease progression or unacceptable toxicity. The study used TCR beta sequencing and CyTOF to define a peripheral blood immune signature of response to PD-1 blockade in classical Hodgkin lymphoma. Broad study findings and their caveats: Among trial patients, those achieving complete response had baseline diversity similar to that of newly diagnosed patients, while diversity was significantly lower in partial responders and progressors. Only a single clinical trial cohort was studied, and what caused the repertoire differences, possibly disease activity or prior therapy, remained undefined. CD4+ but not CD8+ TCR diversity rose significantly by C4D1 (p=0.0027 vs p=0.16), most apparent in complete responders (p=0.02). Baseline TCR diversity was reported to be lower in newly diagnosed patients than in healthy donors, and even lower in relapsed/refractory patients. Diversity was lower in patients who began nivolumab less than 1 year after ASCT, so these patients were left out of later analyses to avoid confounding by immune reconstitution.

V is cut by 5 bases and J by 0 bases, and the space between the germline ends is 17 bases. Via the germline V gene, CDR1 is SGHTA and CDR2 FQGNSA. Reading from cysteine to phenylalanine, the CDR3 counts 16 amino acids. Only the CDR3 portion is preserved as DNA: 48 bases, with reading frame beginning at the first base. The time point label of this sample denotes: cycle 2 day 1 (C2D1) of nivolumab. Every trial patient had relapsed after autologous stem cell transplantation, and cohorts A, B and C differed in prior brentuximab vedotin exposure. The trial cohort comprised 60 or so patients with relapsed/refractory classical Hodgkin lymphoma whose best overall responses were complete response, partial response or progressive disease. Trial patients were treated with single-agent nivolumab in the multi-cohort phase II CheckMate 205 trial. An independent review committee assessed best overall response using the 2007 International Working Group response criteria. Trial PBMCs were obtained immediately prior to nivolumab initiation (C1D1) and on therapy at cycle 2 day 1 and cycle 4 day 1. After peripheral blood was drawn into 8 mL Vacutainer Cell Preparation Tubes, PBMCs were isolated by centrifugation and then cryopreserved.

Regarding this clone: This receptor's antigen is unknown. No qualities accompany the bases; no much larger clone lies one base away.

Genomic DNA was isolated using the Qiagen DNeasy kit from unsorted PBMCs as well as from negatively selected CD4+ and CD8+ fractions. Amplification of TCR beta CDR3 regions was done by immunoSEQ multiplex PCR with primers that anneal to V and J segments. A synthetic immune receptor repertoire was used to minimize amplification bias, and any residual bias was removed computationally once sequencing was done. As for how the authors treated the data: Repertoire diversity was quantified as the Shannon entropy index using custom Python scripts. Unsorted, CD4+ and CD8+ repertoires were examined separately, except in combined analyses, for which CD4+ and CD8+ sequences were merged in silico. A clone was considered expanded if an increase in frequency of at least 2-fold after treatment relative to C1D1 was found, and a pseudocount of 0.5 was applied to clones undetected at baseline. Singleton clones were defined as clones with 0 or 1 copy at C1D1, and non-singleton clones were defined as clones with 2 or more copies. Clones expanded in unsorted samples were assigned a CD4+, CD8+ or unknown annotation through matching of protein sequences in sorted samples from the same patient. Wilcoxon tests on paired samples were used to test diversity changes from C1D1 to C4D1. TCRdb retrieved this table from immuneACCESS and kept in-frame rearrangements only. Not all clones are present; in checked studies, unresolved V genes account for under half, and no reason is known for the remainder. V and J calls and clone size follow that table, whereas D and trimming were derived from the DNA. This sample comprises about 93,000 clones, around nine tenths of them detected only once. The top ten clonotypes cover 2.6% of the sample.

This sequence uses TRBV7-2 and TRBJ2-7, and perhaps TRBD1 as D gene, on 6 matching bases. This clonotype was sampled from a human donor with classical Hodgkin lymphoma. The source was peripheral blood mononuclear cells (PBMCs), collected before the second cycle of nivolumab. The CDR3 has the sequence CASSEDRYKSSYEQYF. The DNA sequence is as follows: TGTGCCAGCAGCGAGGACAGATACAAAAGCTCCTACGAGCAGTACTTC.